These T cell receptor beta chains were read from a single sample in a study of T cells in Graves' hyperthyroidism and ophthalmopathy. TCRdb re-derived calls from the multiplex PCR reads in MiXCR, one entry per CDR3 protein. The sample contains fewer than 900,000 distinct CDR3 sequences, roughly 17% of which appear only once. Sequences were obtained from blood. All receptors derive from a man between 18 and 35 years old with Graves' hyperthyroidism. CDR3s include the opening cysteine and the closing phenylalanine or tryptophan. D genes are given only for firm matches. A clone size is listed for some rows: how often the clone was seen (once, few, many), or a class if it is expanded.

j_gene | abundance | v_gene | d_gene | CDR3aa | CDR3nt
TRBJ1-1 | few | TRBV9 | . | CASSVGYGTEAFF | TGTGCCAGCAGCGTAGGTTACGGGACTGAAGCTTTCTTT
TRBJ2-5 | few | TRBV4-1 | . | CASRHLARGPGVQETQYF | TGCGCCAGCAGGCACTTAGCCAGGGGCCCGGGCGTCCAAGAGACCCAGTACTTC
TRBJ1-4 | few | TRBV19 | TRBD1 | CASSIGSGDRTTTNEKLFF | TGTGCCAGTAGTATAGGTAGTGGGGACAGGACGACAACTAATGAAAAACTGTTTTTT
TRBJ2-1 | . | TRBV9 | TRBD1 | CASSVGSGGVYEQFF | TGTGCCAGCAGCGTAGGGTCAGGGGGCGTCTATGAGCAGTTCTTC
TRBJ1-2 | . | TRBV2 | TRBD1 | CASSLGTGHGYGYTF | TGTGCCAGCTCCCTAGGGACAGGGCATGGCTATGGCTACACCTTC
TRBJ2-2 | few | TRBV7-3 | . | CASSYNTPPTGELFF | TGTGCCAGCAGTTATAATACCCCCCCCACCGGGGAGCTGTTTTTT
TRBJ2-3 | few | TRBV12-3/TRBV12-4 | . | CASIKNRVSTDTQYF | TGTGCCAGCATTAAAAACAGGGTTTCAACAGATACGCAGTATTTT
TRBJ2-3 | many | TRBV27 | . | CASSLGAVHGDTQYF | TGTGCCAGCAGTTTAGGAGCGGTCCACGGGGATACGCAGTATTTT
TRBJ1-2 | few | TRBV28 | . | CASTDSSFYGYTF | TGTGCCAGCACAGACAGTTCATTCTATGGCTACACCTTC
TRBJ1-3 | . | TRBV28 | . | CASSPGGGLYTIYF | TGTGCCAGCAGCCCGGGGGGGGGCCTATACACCATATATTTT
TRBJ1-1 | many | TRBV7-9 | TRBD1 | CASSFRDRGGTEAFF | TGTGCCAGCAGCTTCCGGGACAGGGGAGGAACTGAAGCTTTCTTT
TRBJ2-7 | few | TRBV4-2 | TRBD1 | CASSPEPGQGSREQYF | TGTGCCAGCAGCCCCGAGCCGGGACAGGGATCACGCGAGCAGTACTTC
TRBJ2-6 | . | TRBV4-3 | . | CASSQAGVSGANVLTF | TGCGCCAGCAGCCAAGCCGGTGTGTCTGGGGCCAACGTCCTGACTTTC
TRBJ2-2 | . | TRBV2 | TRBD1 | CASSEGQGAISGELFF | TGTGCCAGCAGTGAGGGACAGGGGGCGATCTCCGGGGAGCTGTTTTTT
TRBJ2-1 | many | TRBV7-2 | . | CASSLKSPLIRPSYNEQFF | TGTGCCAGCAGCTTAAAATCCCCACTGATTAGGCCCTCCTACAATGAGCAGTTCTTC
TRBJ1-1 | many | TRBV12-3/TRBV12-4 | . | CASSWRGRSTEAFF | TGTGCCAGCAGTTGGCGGGGTCGCAGCACTGAAGCTTTCTTT
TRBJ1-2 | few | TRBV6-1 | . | CASSIRESTGYTF | TGTGCCAGCAGTATCAGGGAATCAACAGGCTACACCTTC
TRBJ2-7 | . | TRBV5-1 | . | CASSTGGLVEQYF | TGCGCCAGCAGCACTGGAGGCCTAGTCGAGCAGTACTTC
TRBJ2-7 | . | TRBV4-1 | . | CASSQGPTEVSLYEQYF | TGCGCCAGCAGCCAAGGACCGACAGAAGTAAGCCTCTACGAGCAGTACTTC
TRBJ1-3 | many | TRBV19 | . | CASSMRRYSGNTIYF | TGTGCCAGTAGTATGAGACGGTACTCTGGAAACACCATATATTTT
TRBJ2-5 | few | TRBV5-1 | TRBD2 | CASSPGGGSETQYF | TGCGCCAGCAGCCCGGGGGGTGGCAGCGAGACCCAGTACTTC
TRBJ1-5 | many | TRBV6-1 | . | CASSQNSNQPQHF | TGTGCCAGCAGTCAGAATAGCAATCAGCCCCAGCATTTT
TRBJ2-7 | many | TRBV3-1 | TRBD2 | CASTQREGRSYEQYF | TGTGCCAGCACCCAGCGGGAGGGGAGGTCCTACGAGCAGTACTTC
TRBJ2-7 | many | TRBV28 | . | CASSFGSGSYEQYF | TGTGCCAGCAGTTTCGGGTCCGGGTCCTACGAGCAGTACTTC
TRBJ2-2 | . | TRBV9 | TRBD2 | CASSVGLTSGTDGELFF | TGTGCCAGCAGCGTAGGATTGACTAGCGGGACTGACGGGGAGCTGTTTTTT
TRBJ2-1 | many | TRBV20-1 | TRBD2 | CSVRGAGGPAYNEQFF | TGCAGTGTACGCGGGGCGGGAGGGCCGGCCTACAATGAGCAGTTCTTC
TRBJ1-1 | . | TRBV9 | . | CASSGRRTEAFF | TGTGCCAGCAGCGGACGGCGGACTGAAGCTTTCTTT